Presented here are 30 T cell receptor beta chains from one specimen sequenced in a study of T cell responses to AZD1222 COVID-19 vaccine. TCRdb keeps only in-frame clones here, not all; method: immunoSEQ multiplex PCR. The sample includes fewer than 200,000 clones, about 92% of them seen just once. This specimen consisted of peripheral blood, obtained on day 0 of AZD1222 vaccination. The receptors come from an adult in good health.

The chain couples TRBV15 to TRBJ2-7, with a weak D call TRBD1 (5 bases). Germline V gene data show CDR1 as LNHNV and CDR2 as YYDKDF (reference sequence). This CDR3 spans 16 amino acids. V was pared by 1 base and J by 0 bases, with 13 bases between. The CDR3 loop reads CATSRVGALSSYEQYF. In DNA form, the CDR3 reads TGTGCCACCAGCAGAGTTGGGGCCTTGAGCTCCTACGAGCAGTACTTC.

The rearrangement uses TRBV12-5 and TRBJ1-6, with TRBD1 as a possible D gene (6 bases). The CDR3 is 17 residues long. Trimming pared 1 base from V and 13 bases from J, leaving 23 bases between. Germline values: CDR1 LGHNT, CDR2 FRNRAP. The CDR3 nucleotides read TGTGCTAGTGGTTTGGGGCCAGAATTGGCTATAGGGGGTCCCCTCCACTTT. It encodes CASGLGPELAIGGPLHF.

V gene TRBV4-1 combines with J gene TRBJ1-5, with D perhaps TRBD1 (6 bases). Between the trimmed V and J ends, which lost 3 bases and 3 bases, there was a span of 18 bases. CDR3 length equals 17 residues. CDR1 MGHRA and CDR2 YSYEKL come from the germline V gene. The chain's CDR3 is CASSHPRGQGNNQPQHF. CDR3 in DNA: TGCGCCAGCAGCCATCCGCGGGGCCAGGGGAACAATCAGCCCCAGCATTTT.

The genes are TRBV19 and TRBJ2-2; TRBD2 matches 9 bases. Per the germline V gene, CDR1 is LNHDA and CDR2 is SQIVND (reference sequence). The CDR3 is 17 amino acids. Unmatched junction bases numbered 12, after V lost 5 bases and J lost 5 bases. The CDR3 DNA is TGTGCCAGTAGTCTATCATTAATCCTAGCGGGGACCGGGGAGCTGTTTTTT. Translating it yields CASSLSLILAGTGELFF. The variable domain in full, completed from reference TRBV19 and TRBJ2-2, reads DGGITQSPKYLFRKEGQNVTLSCEQNLNHDAMYWYRQDPGQGLRLIYYSQIVNDFQKGDIAEGYSVSREKKESFPLTVTSAQKNPTAFYLCASSLSLILAGTGELFFGEGSRLTVL.

The V and J genes are TRBV5-6 and TRBJ1-1; D unresolved. This CDR3 region has 14 residues. The germline V gene has CDR1 SGHDT and CDR2 YYEEEE. The V and J ends lost 2 bases and 5 bases respectively, with 13 bases between them. Written as DNA, the CDR3 is TGTGCCAGCAGCTTCAGCGTACTGAGGACTGAAGCTTTCTTT. This encodes CASSFSVLRTEAFF.

The chain employs TRBV19 and TRBJ1-4; D is uncertain. V lost 2 bases and J lost 3, with 7 bases in between. CDR3 length equals 14 residues. The germline V gene encodes CDR1 LNHDA and CDR2 SQIVND (reference sequence). The CDR3 DNA is TGTGCCAGTAGTATAAAGGCACCTAATGAAAAACTGTTTTTT. Residues: CASSIKAPNEKLFF. The whole variable domain, filled in from reference TRBV19 and TRBJ1-4, reads DGGITQSPKYLFRKEGQNVTLSCEQNLNHDAMYWYRQDPGQGLRLIYYSQIVNDFQKGDIAEGYSVSREKKESFPLTVTSAQKNPTAFYLCASSIKAPNEKLFFGSGTQLSVL.

This sequence joins TRBV7-2 and TRBJ2-5; 9 positions match TRBD1. Per the germline V gene, CDR1 is SGHTA and CDR2 is FQGNSA. Trimming cost V 3 bases and J 14 bases; bases outside gene matches: 4. The CDR3 extends over 11 amino acids. CDR3 nucleotide sequence: TGTGCCAGCAGCTTTGGGGACAGGGCCTACTTC. This encodes CASSFGDRAYF.

The chain uses TRBV7-9 and TRBJ1-1; D gene ambiguous. CDR1 is SEHNR and CDR2 is FQNEAQ in the germline V gene (reference sequence). The V and J ends lost 2 bases and 1 base respectively, with 11 bases between them. This CDR3 comprises 15 residues. CDR3 sequence reads: CASSLSPSGNTEAFF. The CDR3 DNA follows: TGTGCCAGCAGCTTAAGTCCCAGCGGGAACACTGAAGCTTTCTTT.

This chain connects TRBV7-9 to TRBJ1-1; 7 nucleotides agree with TRBD1. Trimming at V came to 4 bases and at J to 1 base, leaving 3 bases not matched to a gene. The germline CDR1 and CDR2 sequences are SEHNR and FQNEAQ (reference sequence). This CDR3 comprises 14 residues. For the CDR3, the DNA is TGTGCCAGCAGCTCGGCAGGGGGGAACACTGAAGCTTTCTTT. Translation gives CASSSAGGNTEAFF.

V gene TRBV11-2 combines with J gene TRBJ2-7; D is undetermined. V lost 4 bases and J 3 bases, leaving 4 bases between the germline ends. From germline, CDR1 is SGHAT and CDR2 FQNNGV. This CDR3 is built from 11 residues. The CDR3 region has the DNA TGTGCCAGCAGCTCACGCTACGAGCAGTACTTC. Its protein product is CASSSRYEQYF. Supplemented by reference TRBV11-2 and TRBJ2-7, the full variable domain reads EAGVAQSPRYKIIEKRQSVAFWCNPISGHATLYWYQQILGQGPKLLIQFQNNGVVDDSQLPKDRFSAERLKGVDSTLKIQPAKLEDSAVYLCASSSRYEQYFGPGTRLTVT.

The chain links TRBV13 to TRBJ2-1; D is uncertain. The germline CDR1 and CDR2 sequences are PRHDT and FYEKMQ (reference sequence). V lost 1 base and J lost 8, with 9 bases in between. This CDR3 comprises 13 residues. CDR3 loop: CASSLARVDEQFF. The CDR3 DNA sequence: TGTGCCAGCAGCTTAGCCCGAGTTGATGAGCAGTTCTTC.

The rearrangement links TRBV10-2 to TRBJ1-2, with D unclear. Trimming pared 3 bases from V and 3 bases from J, leaving 14 bases between. Germline assignment: CDR1 WSHSY and CDR2 SAAADI. The CDR3 spans 15 residues. In DNA form, the CDR3 reads TGCGCCAGCAGTGAAATTAGGGAGTCTTACTATGGCTACACCTTC. This encodes CASSEIRESYYGYTF.

V usage is TRBV7-2 and J usage is TRBJ2-2; TRBD1 might be the D (7 bases). V lost 4 bases to trimming and J lost 2 bases, with 17 bases between them. The CDR3 runs 17 residues. Germline V gene sequence: CDR1 SGHTA, CDR2 FQGNSA. The DNA of the CDR3 is TGTGCCAGCAGCTCCAGGGGGGTGGGACAAAACACCGGGGAGCTGTTTTTT. It codes for CASSSRGVGQNTGELFF.

The gene calls are TRBV28 and TRBJ1-2; possibly TRBD1 for D (6 bases). CDR3 length: 13 residues. Trimming removed 6 bases from V and 2 bases from J, with 10 bases in between. Looked up from germline, CDR1 is MDHEN and CDR2 is SYDVKM. CDR3 protein: CASRSGQNYGYTF. The CDR3 DNA is TGTGCCAGCAGATCAGGACAGAACTATGGCTACACCTTC.

V usage is TRBV28 and J usage is TRBJ2-2, with 8 bases identical to TRBD1. The CDR3 runs 21 residues. V gave up 2 bases and J gave up 4 bases; unmatched junction bases: 21. Germline CDR1 and CDR2: MDHEN and SYDVKM. CDR3 loop: CASSLPKAGTGAFPSTGELFF. CDR3 bases: TGTGCCAGCAGTTTACCCAAAGCCGGGACAGGCGCCTTTCCGAGCACCGGGGAGCTGTTTTTT.

The chain carries TRBV5-5 and TRBJ1-1, with D maybe TRBD1 (6 bases). From germline, CDR1 is SGHKS and CDR2 YYEKEE (reference sequence). This CDR3 has 14 amino acids. V lost 3 bases and J lost 1, with 10 bases in between. CDR3 in amino acids: CASSYGQRNTEAFF. The CDR3 nucleotides read TGTGCCAGCAGCTACGGACAGAGGAACACTGAAGCTTTCTTT.

The chain is built from TRBV12-3 or TRBV12-4 and TRBJ2-5; D is ambiguous. This CDR3 region has 12 residues. The V gene lost 4 bases and the J gene lost 1 base, with 4 bases spanning the gap. The CDR3 DNA is TGTGCCAGCAGTTGGGGCCAAGAGACCCAGTACTTC. Its translation: CASSWGQETQYF.

The chain has TRBV6-5 and TRBJ1-2; tentative D call: TRBD1 (5 bases). CDR1 and CDR2 from the germline V gene are MNHEY and SVGAGI. The length of the CDR3 is 15 residues. The V and J ends lost 3 bases and 4 bases respectively, with 15 bases between them. The CDR3 DNA is TGTGCCAGCAGTTATGATCGTCAGGGCACCTATGGCTACACCTTC. This encodes CASSYDRQGTYGYTF.

This chain uses TRBV12-3 or TRBV12-4 with TRBJ1-6; D perhaps matches TRBD1 (6 bases). This CDR3 has 13 amino acids. V was clipped by 11 bases and J by 5 bases, with 13 bases between them. CDR3 amino acids: CAGRRGDNSPLHF. The CDR3, as DNA: TGTGCCGGGCGCAGGGGCGATAATTCACCCCTCCACTTT.

The CDR3 loop reads CARLVGDEQYF. DNA for the CDR3: TGTGCCCGACTGGTGGGGGACGAGCAGTACTTC. This chain connects TRBV2 to TRBJ2-7; D might be TRBD1 or TRBD2, each matching 5 bases. The germline V gene has CDR1 SNHLY and CDR2 FYNNEI. The V gene lost 11 bases and the J gene lost 5 bases, with 13 bases spanning the gap. The CDR3 consists of 11 residues.

The rearrangement joins TRBV14 to TRBJ2-1, with 9 positions matching TRBD1. Trimming at V came to 8 bases and at J to 2 bases, leaving 1 base not matched to a gene. CDR1 and CDR2 from the germline V gene are SGHDN and FVKESK. This CDR3 spans 13 amino acids. The CDR3 coding sequence is TGTGCCAGCGGGGACAGGGCCTACAATGAGCAGTTCTTC. It yields the protein CASGDRAYNEQFF.

The chain combines TRBV25-1 with TRBJ1-2; TRBD1 might be the D (5 bases). Trimming shortened V by 8 bases and J by 0 bases, and 16 bases separated the two germline ends. The CDR3 has 15 residues. The V gene's germline CDR1 is MGHDK and CDR2 SYGVNS. In nucleotides, the CDR3 is TGTGCCAGCGAAGGAGGGGCTGAGGCTAACTATGGCTACACCTTC. Translation: CASEGGAEANYGYTF.

J is TRBJ2-1 and V is TRBV27, with a possible D match to TRBD2 (5 bases). Trimming cost V 5 bases and J 4 bases, with 18 bases left between them. Germline CDR1 reads MNHEY; CDR2 reads SMNVEV (reference sequence). This CDR3 is built from 16 residues. CDR3 amino acids: CASSPLISGLYNEQFF. Here the CDR3 DNA reads TGTGCCAGCAGTCCACTTATCAGCGGACTTTACAATGAGCAGTTCTTC.

The chain uses TRBV27 and TRBJ2-1, with TRBD2 matching over 10 bases. The CDR3 runs to 17 residues. Germline V gives CDR1 MNHEY, CDR2 SMNVEV (reference sequence). Trimming took 4 bases from V and 2 from J; bases not matched to a gene: 8. CDR3 protein: CASSSETSGLTYNEQFF. In DNA, the CDR3 is TGTGCCAGCAGTTCAGAGACTAGCGGGCTGACCTACAATGAGCAGTTCTTC.

This chain connects TRBV2 to TRBJ1-6; 8 positions match TRBD1. Germline assignment: CDR1 SNHLY and CDR2 FYNNEI. The CDR3 sequence is 15 residues long. Trimming at V came to 7 bases and at J to 9 bases, leaving 11 bases not matched to a gene. The CDR3 bases are TGTGCCAGCACGTCAAGAAGGACAGGGTCTTCACCCCTCCACTTT. This translates into CASTSRRTGSSPLHF.

J is TRBJ2-5 and V is TRBV5-5, with 11 positions matching TRBD1. Germline CDR1 and CDR2: SGHKS and YYEKEE (reference sequence). Trimming removed 2 bases from V and 2 bases from J; junction bases left unmatched: 5. This CDR3 has 16 residues. Here the CDR3 reads CASSLGQGARQETQYF. The CDR3 region has the DNA TGTGCCAGCAGCTTAGGACAGGGGGCTCGGCAAGAGACCCAGTACTTC. Variable domain in full (rest from reference TRBV5-5 and TRBJ2-5): DAGVTQSPTHLIKTRGQQVTLRCSPISGHKSVSWYQQVLGQGPQFIFQYYEKEERGRGNFPDRFSARQFPNYSSELNVNALLLGDSALYLCASSLGQGARQETQYFGPGTRLLVL.

The CDR3 loop reads CAWSVEGSEQFF. As DNA, the CDR3 is TGTGCCTGGAGTGTAGAGGGGAGTGAGCAGTTCTTC. This chain joins TRBV30 and TRBJ2-1, with D tentatively TRBD1 or TRBD2 (5 bases each). Trimming stripped 0 bases from V and 9 bases from J, with 9 bases between. Germline CDR1 GTSNPN, CDR2 SVGIG (reference sequence). The CDR3 consists of 12 residues.

The chain couples TRBV28 to TRBJ1-5, with 8 bases that match TRBD1. Trimming removed 8 bases from V and 3 bases from J; junction bases left unmatched: 12. This CDR3 is built from 16 residues. Per the germline V gene, CDR1 is MDHEN and CDR2 is SYDVKM. The CDR3 protein is CASHTTGGGYNQPQHF. CDR3 in DNA: TGTGCCAGCCATACAACAGGGGGAGGTTACAATCAGCCCCAGCATTTT.

This chain joins TRBV15 and TRBJ1-1, with 7 bases fitting TRBD1. Germline V gene sequence: CDR1 LNHNV, CDR2 YYDKDF (reference sequence). Trimming cost V 5 bases and J 3 bases; bases outside gene matches: 12. This CDR3 spans 16 amino acids. CDR3 sequence: CATSSRDSKKDTEAFF. Here the CDR3 DNA reads TGTGCCACCAGCTCCCGGGACAGTAAGAAAGACACTGAAGCTTTCTTT. Filled out from reference TRBV15 and TRBJ1-1, the complete variable domain reads DAMVIQNPRYQVTQFGKPVTLSCSQTLNHNVMYWYQQKSSQAPKLLFHYYDKDFNNEADTPDNFQSRRPNTSFCFLDIRSPGLGDTAMYLCATSSRDSKKDTEAFFGQGTRLTVV.

The V gene is TRBV5-4, the J gene TRBJ1-1, with 10 bases identical to TRBD1. Germline-derived CDR1 and CDR2 are SGHNT and YYREEE (reference sequence). The trim removed 4 bases at V and 4 bases at J, leaving 4 bases unmatched. This CDR3 is built from 14 residues. CDR3 protein: CASSTGTGATEAFF. The CDR3 DNA sequence: TGTGCCAGCAGCACCGGGACAGGGGCCACTGAAGCTTTCTTT.